One sample yielded the 22 T cell receptor beta chains listed below, sequenced in a study of shared clonotypes between healthy human individuals. Only in-frame clones appear in the TCRdb table, and some are missing; sequencing was by immunoSEQ multiplex PCR. The data show some 2.1 million clones, just under 95% seen once. Naive-designated CD8 cells lacked CD45RO, were positively enriched for CCR7, and omitted terminally differentiated effector memory CD45RA+ cells. The material sequenced was naive CD8+ T cells sorted from blood. Source of these receptors: a man between 18 and 29 years old in good health.

The chain combines TRBV5-1 with TRBJ2-3; 8 bases match TRBD2. Germline V gene sequence: CDR1 SGHRS, CDR2 YFSETQ. V trimming: 1 base; J trimming: 2 bases; junction bases outside the gene matches: 6. The CDR3 has 16 amino acids. The CDR3 region is CASSLILAGSTDTQYF. CDR3 sequence (DNA): TGCGCCAGCAGCTTGATTTTAGCGGGGTCCACAGATACGCAGTATTTT.

V and J are TRBV5-1 and TRBJ2-7; tentatively, D is TRBD1 (5 bases). Deletions cut 1 base from V and 2 bases from J, with 13 bases between. Looked up from germline, CDR1 is SGHRS and CDR2 is YFSETQ. This CDR3 is built from 15 residues. The CDR3 is CASSLSQGAAYEQYF. CDR3 nucleotide sequence: TGCGCCAGCAGCTTGTCTCAAGGGGCCGCCTACGAGCAGTACTTC.

V usage is TRBV30 and J usage is TRBJ2-1, with D perhaps TRBD2 (5 bases). This CDR3 contains 13 residues. Germline V lookup: CDR1 GTSNPN, CDR2 SVGIG (reference sequence). V was cut by 7 bases and J by 10 bases, with 20 bases left in between. DNA for the CDR3: TGTGCCTTGATGGGTCCCCTGGGAGCCGAGCAGTTCTTC. Amino acid sequence: CALMGPLGAEQFF.

The chain joins TRBV19 to TRBJ2-7; 12 bases agree with TRBD1. In germline, CDR1 is LNHDA, CDR2 SQIVND (reference sequence). CDR3 size: 12 residues. Losses at the gene ends were 9 bases for V and 7 bases for J; bases not matched to a gene: 4. The CDR3 nucleotides are TGTGCCAGCGTGGGACAGGGGGCGGAGCAGTACTTC. Translating gives CASVGQGAEQYF.

The V call is TRBV7-9, the J call TRBJ1-1; the match to TRBD1 covers 9 bases. CDR1 and CDR2 (germline): SEHNR, FQNEAQ (reference sequence). The V and J ends lost 5 bases and 0 bases, in that order; junction bases with no gene match: 4. The CDR3 covers 15 residues. Written as DNA, the CDR3 is TGTGCCAGCAGCCATGGACAGGGGTTGAACACTGAAGCTTTCTTT. Translating gives CASSHGQGLNTEAFF.

The V call is TRBV2, the J call TRBJ2-3; 13 positions agree with TRBD2. This CDR3 has 18 residues. The trim removed 0 bases at V and 3 bases at J, leaving 6 bases unmatched. Per the germline V gene, CDR1 is SNHLY and CDR2 is FYNNEI. The CDR3 DNA is TGTGCCAGCAGTGAAGCGCCACTAGCGGGAGGGCCAACAGATACGCAGTATTTT. It codes for CASSEAPLAGGPTDTQYF.

The CDR3 protein is CASSVAGAHTEAFF. The CDR3 coding sequence is TGTGCCAGCAGCGTGGCGGGGGCACACACTGAAGCTTTCTTT. The chain carries TRBV9 and TRBJ1-1, with D possibly TRBD1 on 6 matching bases. Germline CDR1 and CDR2: SGDLS and YYNGEE. Trimming pared 2 bases from V and 3 bases from J, leaving 11 bases between. This CDR3 has 14 amino acids.

The chain recombines TRBV27 with TRBJ2-7; TRBD1 matches 9 bases. Germline CDR1 and CDR2: MNHEY and SMNVEV (reference sequence). V lost 5 bases to trimming and J lost 6 bases; unmatched junction nucleotides: 8. This CDR3 is built from 14 residues. CDR3 sequence (DNA): TGTGCCAGCAGTCCGGCGGGACAGGGTGGCGAGCAGTACTTC. Translated: CASSPAGQGGEQYF.

This clone was observed a single time. The rearrangement joins TRBV4-1 to TRBJ2-3, with 12 bases fitting TRBD2. V was clipped by 4 bases and J by 4 bases; unmatched bases: 6. This CDR3 contains 16 residues. Germline CDR1 and CDR2: MGHRA and YSYEKL. The CDR3: CASSPGTSGFSDTQYF. The CDR3, as DNA: TGCGCCAGCAGCCCAGGGACTAGCGGGTTCTCAGATACGCAGTATTTT.

The gene calls are TRBV4-1 and TRBJ1-6; D gene ambiguous. Trimming stripped 0 bases from V and 10 bases from J, with 7 bases between. CDR1 is MGHRA and CDR2 is YSYEKL in the germline V gene. The CDR3 length is 13 residues. CDR3 sequence (DNA): TGCGCCAGCAGCCAAGATATAGGATCACCCCTCCACTTT. Translating it yields CASSQDIGSPLHF.

The chain carries TRBV7-3 and TRBJ2-3; possibly TRBD2 for D (6 bases). Germline V CDR1 and CDR2: SGHTA, FQGTGA. V was pared by 5 bases and J by 1 base, with 13 bases between. The CDR3 loop spans 15 amino acids. This chain's CDR3 is CASSPSGLGTDTQYF. CDR3 DNA: TGTGCCAGCAGCCCATCGGGACTTGGCACAGATACGCAGTATTTT.

This clone was picked up one time. The chain recombines TRBV5-4 with TRBJ2-7; 14 nucleotides line up with TRBD2. V shed 4 bases, J shed 5 bases, and the junction held 2 bases outside the gene matches. The CDR3 is 14 amino acids. Germline lookup yields CDR1 SGHNT and CDR2 YYREEE (reference sequence). The CDR3 DNA sequence: TGTGCCAGCAGCCAGGGACTAGCGGGGGACGAGCAGTACTTC. This translates into CASSQGLAGDEQYF.

V usage is TRBV14 and J usage is TRBJ1-5, with a possible D match to TRBD1 (6 bases). In germline, CDR1 is SGHDN, CDR2 FVKESK. The V end lost 0 bases, the J end lost 9 bases, and 18 bases lay between the germline ends. The CDR3 totals 16 residues. This CDR3 is CASSQESRDTLGPQHF. In DNA, the CDR3 is TGTGCCAGCAGCCAAGAATCGAGGGACACCTTAGGGCCCCAGCATTTT.

The gene calls are TRBV9 and TRBJ2-5, with 11 bases matching TRBD2. V trimming: 0 bases; J trimming: 0 bases; junction bases outside the gene matches: 1. The CDR3 covers 16 residues. CDR1 is SGDLS and CDR2 is YYNGEE in the germline V gene. The CDR3 DNA follows: TGTGCCAGCAGCGTAGGGACTAGCGGGTACCAAGAGACCCAGTACTTC. Translation: CASSVGTSGYQETQYF.

V is TRBV2 and J is TRBJ1-6; 9 bases map to TRBD1. V shed 3 bases, J shed 4 bases, and the junction held 4 bases outside the gene matches. The CDR3 sequence is 16 residues long. Germline CDR1 SNHLY, CDR2 FYNNEI. The CDR3 nucleotides read TGTGCCAGCAGTGAGGGACAGGGCCTTTATAATTCACCCCTCCACTTT. Translated: CASSEGQGLYNSPLHF. Combining the CDR3 with reference TRBV2 and TRBJ1-6 gives the whole variable domain EPEVTQTPSHQVTQMGQEVILRCVPISNHLYFYWYRQILGQKVEFLVSFYNNEISEKSEIFDDQFSVERPDGSNFTLKIRSTKLEDSAMYFCASSEGQGLYNSPLHFGNGTRLTVT.

The V gene is TRBV5-6, the J gene TRBJ2-7, with D possibly being TRBD2 (5 bases). CDR3 length: 13 residues. V was trimmed by 5 bases and J by 3 bases, leaving 12 bases between them. CDR1 and CDR2 (germline): SGHDT, YYEEEE. DNA for the CDR3: TGTGCCAGCAGTCGTGGGAGTGACTACGAGCAGTACTTC. It encodes CASSRGSDYEQYF. The full variable domain, in which reference TRBV5-6 and TRBJ2-7 provide the parts outside the CDR3, is DAGVTQSPTHLIKTRGQQVTLRCSPKSGHDTVSWYQQALGQGPQFIFQYYEEEERQRGNFPDRFSGHQFPNYSSELNVNALLLGDSALYLCASSRGSDYEQYFGPGTRLTVT.

The rearrangement joins TRBV9 to TRBJ2-7; TRBD1 aligns across 9 bases. The CDR3 loop spans 14 amino acids. Germline V gives CDR1 SGDLS, CDR2 YYNGEE. V gave up 3 bases and J gave up 5 bases; unmatched junction bases: 6. The chain's CDR3 is CASSAGQGRNEQYF. The CDR3 nucleotides are TGTGCCAGCAGCGCGGGACAGGGACGGAACGAGCAGTACTTC.

The chain links TRBV7-8 to TRBJ2-5; TRBD1 or TRBD2 may be the D gene (5 bases each). Trimming pared 7 bases from V and 5 bases from J, leaving 17 bases between. The CDR3 is 14 residues long. CDR1 is SGHVS, CDR2 FQNEAQ, per germline. DNA of the CDR3: TGTGCCAGCACCCCGGAAGCAGGGAGCGAGACCCAGTACTTC. Translated: CASTPEAGSETQYF.

The rearrangement joins TRBV5-1 to TRBJ1-4; perhaps TRBD1 as D (5 bases). This CDR3 spans 20 amino acids. Trimming removed 4 bases at V and 0 bases at J, with 25 bases between. CDR1 and CDR2 (germline): SGHRS, YFSETQ. As DNA, the CDR3 is TGCGCCAGCAGCAATACCTCTGGGGGGAGAGGATTTGCAACTAATGAAAAACTGTTTTTT. Encoded protein: CASSNTSGGRGFATNEKLFF. Full variable domain (missing parts from reference TRBV5-1 and TRBJ1-4): KAGVTQTPRYLIKTRGQQVTLSCSPISGHRSVSWYQQTPGQGLQFLFEYFSETQRNKGNFPGRFSGRQFSNSRSEMNVSTLELGDSALYLCASSNTSGGRGFATNEKLFFGSGTQLSVL.

V and J are TRBV27 and TRBJ2-3, with TRBD2 identical over 14 bases. Trimming at V came to 6 bases and at J to 3 bases, leaving 5 bases not matched to a gene. This CDR3 is built from 16 residues. Germline V gene data show CDR1 as MNHEY and CDR2 as SMNVEV (reference sequence). The CDR3 region is CASRKTSGGVTDTQYF. DNA for the CDR3: TGTGCCAGCAGAAAGACTAGCGGGGGGGTTACAGATACGCAGTATTTT.

This chain connects TRBV6-5 to TRBJ2-2, with a weak D call TRBD1 (6 bases). V lost 2 bases and J lost 7, with 14 bases in between. The CDR3 has 15 residues. Germline V gene sequence: CDR1 MNHEY, CDR2 SVGAGI. CDR3 in DNA: TGTGCCAGCAGTTACGGGCTGGGGGCTGGCGGGGAGCTGTTTTTT. Amino acid sequence: CASSYGLGAGGELFF.

The rearrangement uses TRBV10-1 and TRBJ2-2, with 10 bases fitting TRBD1. The ends lost 0 bases at V and 5 bases at J; junction bases unmatched: 6. Germline V gives CDR1 WNHNN, CDR2 SYGVQD (reference sequence). The length of the CDR3 is 17 residues. The CDR3 bases are TGCGCCAGCAGTGAGTCATTTCGGACAGGGGGTACCGGGGAGCTGTTTTTT. Translating gives CASSESFRTGGTGELFF.